This is a list of T cell receptor beta chains from one sample in a study of cytomegalovirus exposure and HLA in healthy donors. Clones were read by immunoSEQ multiplex PCR, and TCRdb kept only the in-frame ones, dropping some. Here the sample table reports approximately 110,000 clones. Sequenced: PBMCs. The receptors stem from a man aged 30 to 45 in good health and CMV-seronegative. The CDR3 runs from the conserved cysteine through the conserved F or W. Fields, in order: D gene, J gene, V gene, CDR3 protein, CDR3 DNA. The D gene is left open where the match is weak.

TRBD2,TRBJ2-7,TRBV30,CAWRGDYPHEQYF,TGTGCCTGGAGGGGGGACTACCCCCACGAGCAGTACTTC
TRBD1,TRBJ1-2,TRBV6-5,CASSSLGQGTYGYTF,TGTGCCAGCAGTTCGCTGGGACAGGGGACCTATGGCTACACCTTC
NA,TRBJ1-1,TRBV6-4,CASSDQGHTEAFF,TGTGCCAGCAGTGACCAGGGTCACACTGAAGCTTTCTTT
NA,TRBJ1-1,TRBV29-1,CSGGQYMNTEAFF,TGCAGCGGGGGGCAGTACATGAACACTGAAGCTTTCTTT
NA,TRBJ1-5,TRBV7-6,CASSLEPGLNQPQHF,TGTGCCAGCAGCTTAGAACCAGGCCTCAATCAGCCCCAGCATTTT
TRBD2,TRBJ2-7,TRBV10-3,CAISESGTSDQQYF,TGTGCCATCAGTGAGTCAGGGACTAGCGACCAGCAGTACTTC
TRBD2,TRBJ2-7,TRBV5-1,CASSLDPGRAYEQYF,TGCGCCAGCAGCTTGGATCCGGGGAGGGCCTACGAGCAGTACTTC
NA,TRBJ2-7,TRBV15,CATSRDLRTHGSYEQYF,TGTGCCACCAGCAGAGATCTCCGGACTCACGGCTCCTACGAGCAGTACTTC
NA,TRBJ2-2,TRBV7-2,CASSLDTGINTGELFF,TGTGCCAGCAGCTTAGATACAGGGATCAACACCGGGGAGCTGTTTTTT
TRBD1,TRBJ2-3,TRBV6-5,CASSSEPQGARDTQYF,TGTGCCAGCAGTTCCGAACCACAGGGGGCTAGAGATACGCAGTATTTT
TRBD1,TRBJ2-5,TRBV30,CAWSGRDRSQETQYF,TGTGCCTGGAGTGGCCGGGACAGGAGTCAAGAGACCCAGTACTTC
NA,TRBJ1-1,TRBV6-6,CASSRGTVTEAFF,TGTGCCAGCAGTCGGGGAACGGTCACTGAAGCTTTCTTT
TRBD2,TRBJ2-3,TRBV6-4,CASSDSAGGPTDTQYF,TGTGCCAGCAGTGACTCGGCGGGAGGGCCGACAGATACGCAGTATTTT
NA,TRBJ1-1,TRBV15,CATSTDRNTEAFF,TGTGCCACCAGTACTGACAGGAACACTGAAGCTTTCTTT
NA,TRBJ1-3,TRBV30,CAWFSSVPSGNTIYF,TGTGCCTGGTTCTCGTCAGTCCCCTCTGGAAACACCATATATTTT
TRBD2,TRBJ2-7,TRBV5-6,CASSSPLKRETDEQYF,TGTGCCAGCAGCTCCCCATTGAAGCGGGAGACCGACGAGCAGTACTTC
NA,TRBJ2-7,TRBV29-1,CSVEGGTIVEQYF,TGCAGCGTTGAGGGCGGGACCATTGTCGAGCAGTACTTC
TRBD1,TRBJ2-7,TRBV5-1,CASSLATGTGTYEQYF,TGCGCCAGCAGCTTGGCGACCGGGACAGGGACCTACGAGCAGTACTTC
TRBD1,TRBJ1-4,TRBV7-2,CASSPGTAINEKLFF,TGTGCCAGCAGCCCGGGGACAGCCATTAATGAAAAACTGTTTTTT
TRBD2,TRBJ2-1,TRBV5-1,CASSLWSSGLYNEQFF,TGCGCCAGCAGCTTGTGGTCTAGCGGCCTATACAATGAGCAGTTCTTC
TRBD1,TRBJ2-7,TRBV6-5,CASSYAGQVSYEQYF,TGTGCCAGCAGTTACGCGGGACAGGTCTCCTACGAGCAGTACTTC
NA,TRBJ2-2,TRBV5-6,CASSLASNTGELFF,TGTGCCAGCAGCTTAGCGTCGAACACCGGGGAGCTGTTTTTT
NA,TRBJ2-1,TRBV7-3,CASSLRVGLALNEQFF,TGTGCCAGCAGCTTAAGAGTCGGCCTAGCCCTCAATGAGCAGTTCTTC
NA,TRBJ2-1,TRBV7-2,CASSLNGAVYNEQFF,TGTGCCAGCAGCTTAAATGGAGCGGTCTACAATGAGCAGTTCTTC
TRBD1,TRBJ2-2,TRBV7-2,CASSRQGSNTGELFF,TGTGCCAGCAGCCGACAGGGGTCTAACACCGGGGAGCTGTTTTTT
NA,TRBJ1-2,TRBV6-1,CASSVSYRELYGYTF,TGTGCCAGCAGTGTTTCCTACAGGGAACTCTATGGCTACACCTTC
NA,TRBJ1-2,TRBV10-3,CAIRPTTDYGYTF,TGTGCCATCAGACCGACAACCGACTATGGCTACACCTTC
TRBD2,TRBJ2-1,TRBV27,CASSSHPGLAFNEQFF,TGTGCCAGCAGCTCTCACCCGGGACTAGCGTTCAATGAGCAGTTCTTC
TRBD2,TRBJ2-3,TRBV29-1,CSVWEREGSTDTQYF,TGCAGCGTATGGGAGCGGGAGGGTAGCACAGATACGCAGTATTTT
TRBD1,TRBJ1-2,TRBV2,CASSGIRGPDGYTF,TGTGCCAGCAGTGGAATCAGGGGGCCGGATGGCTACACCTTC
NA,TRBJ2-1,TRBV5-1,CASSPRTSNEQFF,TGCGCCAGCAGCCCGAGGACTTCCAATGAGCAGTTCTTC
TRBD2,TRBJ2-1,TRBV9,CASSGGLAGVGEQFF,TGTGCCAGCAGCGGGGGACTAGCGGGAGTTGGGGAGCAGTTCTTC
TRBD2,TRBJ2-1,TRBV14,CASSRAGGSAEQFF,TGTGCCAGCAGCCGGGCGGGAGGTTCGGCTGAGCAGTTCTTC
NA,TRBJ2-2,TRBV9,CASSVDVRDGELFF,TGTGCCAGCAGCGTAGATGTGAGGGACGGGGAGCTGTTTTTT
TRBD1,TRBJ2-7,TRBV5-6,CASSLGTGWPYEQYF,TGTGCCAGCAGCTTGGGGACAGGGTGGCCCTACGAGCAGTACTTC
TRBD2,TRBJ2-3,TRBV4-1,CASSREGPDTQYF,TGCGCCAGCAGCCGGGAGGGGCCAGATACGCAGTATTTT
NA,TRBJ1-4,TRBV6-6,CASSFEVINEKLFF,TGTGCCAGCAGTTTCGAGGTGATTAATGAAAAACTGTTTTTT
TRBD2,TRBJ2-5,TRBV7-9,CASSLGVGVRGAQYF,TGTGCCAGCAGCTTAGGTGTTGGGGTCCGGGGGGCCCAGTACTTC
TRBD1,TRBJ2-7,TRBV7-3,CASSRQGGKYEQYF,TGTGCCAGCAGCCGCCAAGGGGGCAAGTACGAGCAGTACTTC
TRBD2,TRBJ2-1,TRBV7-9,CASSLGLAEQFF,TGTGCCAGCAGCTTGGGACTAGCTGAGCAGTTCTTC
NA,TRBJ2-1,TRBV6-4,CASSPERTYVNEQFF,TGTGCCAGCAGCCCAGAGCGGACCTACGTAAATGAGCAGTTCTTC
TRBD1,TRBJ1-3,TRBV28,CASSGGRGAGNTIYF,TGTGCCAGCAGTGGGGGCAGGGGGGCTGGAAACACCATATATTTT
NA,TRBJ2-6,TRBV7-2,CASSAMGGGFSGANVLTF,TGTGCCAGCAGCGCAATGGGTGGCGGGTTCTCTGGGGCCAACGTCCTGACTTTC